Each of the 29 T cell receptor beta chains below was sequenced from the same sample in a study of T-cell reconstitution after alpha-beta-depleted transplantation in children. The TCRbeta library incorporated unique molecular identifiers. TCRdb used MiXCR to reprocess the PCR reads, holding one entry per CDR3 protein. The sample contains about half a million distinct CDR3 sequences, under 15% of which appear only once. The material sequenced was PBMCs from the stem cell graft donor, taken from the stem cell graft. The receptor set was obtained from a human donor who donated a stem cell graft to a child with combined immunodeficiency.

This clonotype has a count of ten or more. This chain joins TRBV5-1 and TRBJ2-7, with a tentative D call TRBD1 (6 bases). This CDR3 region has 15 residues. Trimming removed 2 bases at V and 1 base at J, with 13 bases between. Germline values: CDR1 SGHRS, CDR2 YFSETQ. CDR3 DNA: TGCGCCAGCAGCTTATCTCAGGGGAGATCCTACGAGCAGTACTTC. Encoded protein: CASSLSQGRSYEQYF.

This clonotype was seen many times. The chain is built from TRBV7-3 and TRBJ2-1, with D hard to call. The germline CDR1 and CDR2 sequences are SGHTA and FQGTGA. This CDR3 spans 15 amino acids. Trimming removed 5 bases from V and 0 bases from J, with 11 bases in between. CDR3 sequence: CASSNGQASYNEQFF. Written as DNA, the CDR3 is TGTGCCAGCAGCAACGGGCAGGCCTCCTACAATGAGCAGTTCTTC. Together with reference TRBV7-3 and TRBJ2-1, the CDR3 gives the full variable domain: GAGVSQTPSNKVTEKGKYVELRCDPISGHTALYWYRQSLGQGPEFLIYFQGTGAADDSGLPNDRFFAVRPEGSVSTLKIQRTERGDSAVYLCASSNGQASYNEQFFGPGTRLTVL.

The CDR3 loop is CASSSPTSWGQNIQYF. In nucleotides, the CDR3 is TGTGCCAGCAGTTCTCCCACATCCTGGGGCCAAAACATTCAGTACTTC. This chain joins TRBV12-3 or TRBV12-4 and TRBJ2-4; D might be TRBD1 (5 bases). The ends were cut back, 4 bases at V and 5 bases at J, with 18 bases in the middle. The CDR3 runs to 16 residues.

This clonotype turned up a few times. The gene calls are TRBV5-4 and TRBJ2-5; D may be TRBD1 (6 bases). The CDR3 spans 14 residues. The ends were cut back, 3 bases at V and 5 bases at J, with 14 bases in the middle. Germline V CDR1 and CDR2: SGHNT, YYREEE (reference sequence). The CDR3 DNA reads as TGTGCCAGCAGCTCGCCGGGACAAGGGGAGACCCAGTACTTC. Its translation: CASSSPGQGETQYF.

This clonotype was detected ten times or more. This chain joins TRBV29-1 and TRBJ2-3, with D maybe TRBD1 (6 bases). The V and J ends lost 7 bases and 0 bases respectively, with 11 bases between them. The germline CDR1 and CDR2 sequences are SQVTM and ANQGSEA. This CDR3 comprises 13 residues. Here the CDR3 reads CSARTVSTDTQYF. In nucleotides, the CDR3 is TGCAGCGCTCGGACAGTGAGCACAGATACGCAGTATTTT.

The J gene is TRBJ2-5, the V gene TRBV5-5; tentatively, D is TRBD1 (5 bases). This CDR3 has 17 amino acids. The V gene's germline CDR1 is SGHKS and CDR2 YYEKEE (reference sequence). V was shortened by 2 bases and J by 2 bases, with 19 bases between the two germline ends. The CDR3 sequence is CASSFRGVAGPQETQYF. The CDR3 DNA sequence: TGTGCCAGCAGCTTTAGGGGTGTGGCAGGACCTCAAGAGACCCAGTACTTC.

This clonotype was seen only a few times. The genes are TRBV28 and TRBJ2-3; TRBD2 is a possible D gene (5 bases). V shed 3 bases and J shed 8 bases, with 9 bases lying between them. The CDR3 length is 12 residues. Germline CDR1 reads MDHEN; CDR2 reads SYDVKM. CDR3 nucleotide sequence: TGTGCCAGCAGTTTTGGCGCGGGTACGCAGTATTTT. Protein sequence: CASSFGAGTQYF. The variable domain in full, completed from reference TRBV28 and TRBJ2-3, reads DVKVTQSSRYLVKRTGEKVFLECVQDMDHENMFWYRQDPGLGLRLIYFSYDVKMKEKGDIPEGYSVSREKKERFSLILESASTNQTSMYLCASSFGAGTQYFGPGTRLTVL.

There are many counts of this clonotype. The chain carries TRBV3-1 and TRBJ2-1, with D hard to call. CDR1 is LGHDT and CDR2 is YNNKEL in the germline V gene (reference sequence). The CDR3 consists of 13 residues. Trimming left V 4 bases short and J 6 bases short, with 10 bases between. The CDR3, as DNA: TGTGCCAGCAGCCCAGTCGGGTCCAATGAGCAGTTCTTC. Translating gives CASSPVGSNEQFF.

This clonotype came up many times. V and J are TRBV28 and TRBJ2-7; 12 positions agree with TRBD1. V shed 7 bases, J shed 7 bases, and the junction held 8 bases outside the gene matches. The CDR3 totals 14 residues. Germline CDR1 is MDHEN and CDR2 is SYDVKM. The CDR3 loop reads CASIRGQGAREQYF. The CDR3 coding sequence is TGTGCCAGCATACGGGGACAGGGGGCCAGGGAGCAGTACTTC.

In this sample, this clonotype turned up a few times. V and J are TRBV20-1 and TRBJ1-3; D uncertain. The length of the CDR3 is 13 residues. Between the trimmed V and J ends, which lost 3 bases and 5 bases, there was a span of 11 bases. Germline assignment: CDR1 DFQATT and CDR2 SNEGSKA (reference sequence). In DNA form, the CDR3 reads TGCAGTGCTAGCCTGGGGATAAGAAACACCATATATTTT. Translated, it gives CSASLGIRNTIYF.

The chain carries TRBV7-9 and TRBJ1-3; no firm D call. Trimming cost V 2 bases and J 6 bases, with 8 bases left between them. Germline CDR1 SEHNR, CDR2 FQNEAQ (reference sequence). The CDR3 length is 13 residues. CDR3: CASSLYWENTIYF. The DNA of the CDR3 is TGTGCCAGCAGCTTATATTGGGAAAACACCATATATTTT.

Only a few counts were recorded for this clonotype. The J gene is TRBJ2-7, the V gene TRBV28; 7 nucleotides agree with TRBD1. The CDR3 is 16 amino acids. V lost 5 bases, J lost 0 bases, and 10 bases stayed unmatched. The germline V gene has CDR1 MDHEN and CDR2 SYDVKM. This CDR3 is CASSRPRDSYSYEQYF. As DNA, the CDR3 is TGTGCCAGCAGTAGACCACGGGACAGCTACTCCTACGAGCAGTACTTC.

The chain couples TRBV7-2 to TRBJ1-2; TRBD1 aligns across 7 bases. The junction had 6 bases not matched to a gene; V was cut back by 1 base and J by 4 bases. CDR1 SGHTA and CDR2 FQGNSA come from the germline V gene. CDR3 size: 15 residues. The CDR3 loop is CASSLGDRAGYGYTF. Written as DNA, the CDR3 is TGTGCCAGCAGCTTAGGAGACAGGGCAGGCTATGGCTACACCTTC.

This clonotype was counted only a few times. Its ends do not fully match the called genes, so a read error is possible. V is TRBV12-3 or TRBV12-4 and J is TRBJ2-5; TRBD2 matches 8 bases. This CDR3 is built from 13 residues. The CDR3 nucleotides read TGTGCCAGCAATTTAGCGGGGAGGGAGACCCAGTACTTC. It codes for CASNLAGRETQYF.

The gene calls are TRBV5-5 and TRBJ2-5; 7 nucleotides line up with TRBD2. The ends lost 5 bases at V and 4 bases at J; junction bases unmatched: 8. CDR1 and CDR2 (germline): SGHKS, YYEKEE (reference sequence). The CDR3 is 14 residues long. This CDR3 reads CASRLIPGGETQYF. CDR3 DNA: TGTGCCAGCAGATTGATCCCGGGGGGAGAGACCCAGTACTTC.

The table lists this clonotype with a few counts. The chain couples TRBV4-3 to TRBJ2-7, with 8 bases fitting TRBD1. Unmatched junction bases numbered 5, after V lost 1 base and J lost 0 bases. Germline loops: CDR1 LGHNA, CDR2 YSLEER. The CDR3 spans 16 residues. CDR3 amino acids: CASSQGQGASSYEQYF. The CDR3 DNA reads as TGCGCCAGCAGCCAAGGGCAGGGGGCTAGCTCCTACGAGCAGTACTTC.

The rearrangement links TRBV15 to TRBJ2-2; TRBD2 aligns across 7 bases. The germline CDR1 and CDR2 sequences are LNHNV and YYDKDF (reference sequence). Trimming cost V 5 bases and J 3 bases; bases outside gene matches: 9. This CDR3 comprises 16 residues. The CDR3 DNA sequence: TGTGCCACCAGCCCACGGACTAGGAGAGACACCGGGGAGCTGTTTTTT. Translated: CATSPRTRRDTGELFF.

This clonotype was seen a few times. CDR3 nucleotides: TGTGCCAGCAGCTTAAGCCTCGCGTCGCCAAATGAGCAGTTCTTC. Its translation is CASSLSLASPNEQFF. J is TRBJ2-1 and V is TRBV7-9; D is undetermined. This CDR3 contains 15 residues. The germline V gene has CDR1 SEHNR and CDR2 FQNEAQ (reference sequence). The V end lost 2 bases, the J end lost 7 bases, and 15 bases lay between the germline ends.

This clonotype came up a few times. This chain connects TRBV5-1 to TRBJ1-4, with D perhaps TRBD1 (5 bases). V gave up 0 bases and J gave up 5 bases, with 11 bases separating them. Germline V gene data show CDR1 as SGHRS and CDR2 as YFSETQ. The CDR3 length is 15 residues. CDR3 nucleotides: TGCGCCAGCAGCTTGGCCGTGGGGGAGAATGAAAAACTGTTTTTT. Translated: CASSLAVGENEKLFF.

This clonotype was counted ten times or more. V is TRBV5-5 and J is TRBJ1-1; 8 nucleotides align to TRBD1. CDR1 and CDR2 from the germline V gene are SGHKS and YYEKEE (reference sequence). J was trimmed by 1 base and V by 2 bases; bases with no gene match: 1. The CDR3 loop spans 14 amino acids. CDR3 DNA: TGTGCCAGCAGCTTCGGGACAGGGAACACTGAAGCTTTCTTT. Translating gives CASSFGTGNTEAFF.

A few counts support this clonotype. V is TRBV12-3 or TRBV12-4 and J is TRBJ1-5, with 7 bases identical to TRBD1. The V and J ends lost 5 bases and 3 bases, in that order; junction bases with no gene match: 4. The CDR3 length is 14 residues. DNA for the CDR3: TGTGCCAGCAGTGAACAGGGGATCAATCAGCCCCAGCATTTT. Encoded protein: CASSEQGINQPQHF.

The chain combines TRBV10-3 with TRBJ2-3, with 8 bases matching TRBD1. The ends lost 6 bases at V and 6 bases at J; junction bases unmatched: 8. Per germline, CDR1 ENHRY and CDR2 SYGVKD. The CDR3 runs to 14 residues. CDR3 sequence reads: CAIRDRVHSDTQYF. The DNA for the CDR3 is TGTGCCATCAGGGACAGGGTTCACTCCGATACGCAGTATTTT.

This clonotype was found many times. The rearrangement joins TRBV12-3 or TRBV12-4 to TRBJ1-4; no definite D call. The CDR3 totals 13 residues. With 6 bases removed from V and 6 bases from J, the gap between germline ends came to 11 bases. The CDR3 bases are TGTGCCAGCAGCGTAACAGTTCATGAAAAACTGTTTTTT. This encodes CASSVTVHEKLFF.

This clonotype was seen more than once but under ten times. The V and J genes are TRBV20-1 and TRBJ2-1; tentative D call: TRBD2 (5 bases). CDR3 length: 12 amino acids. Germline loops: CDR1 DFQATT, CDR2 SNEGSKA (reference sequence). V was clipped by 7 bases and J by 7 bases, with 14 bases between them. This CDR3 reads CSVETGWNEQFF. The DNA of the CDR3 is TGCAGTGTTGAGACGGGGTGGAATGAGCAGTTCTTC.

This clonotype has only a few counts. This sequence joins TRBV12-3 or TRBV12-4 and TRBJ1-4, with 7 bases fitting TRBD1. This CDR3 is 15 amino acids long. The V and J ends lost 6 bases and 4 bases, in that order; junction bases with no gene match: 8. CDR3 in amino acids: CASSQRRGNNEKLFF. The DNA of the CDR3 is TGTGCCAGCAGCCAACGCAGGGGGAATAATGAAAAACTGTTTTTT.

This clonotype was observed at least ten times. The chain employs TRBV11-2 and TRBJ2-1, with 10 bases aligning to TRBD2. V gave up 5 bases and J gave up 4 bases; unmatched junction bases: 5. Germline V gene sequence: CDR1 SGHAT, CDR2 FQNNGV. The CDR3 length is 15 residues. The CDR3 region is CASSQSSGRYNEQFF. The CDR3 DNA reads as TGTGCCAGCAGCCAAAGTAGCGGGAGGTACAATGAGCAGTTCTTC.

This clonotype has more than one count but fewer than ten. This chain uses TRBV12-3 or TRBV12-4 with TRBJ1-6; D gene uncertain. Trimming pared 6 bases from V and 4 bases from J, leaving 16 bases between. The CDR3 consists of 16 residues. In DNA form, the CDR3 reads TGTGCCAGCAGCTCCTCGGGGAGGGCGTATAATTCACCCCTCCACTTT. This gives the protein CASSSSGRAYNSPLHF.

This clonotype was seen more than once but under ten times. This chain links TRBV10-3 with TRBJ2-6, with D uncertain. Per the germline V gene, CDR1 is ENHRY and CDR2 is SYGVKD. The CDR3 has 15 amino acids. Trimming stripped 3 bases from V and 0 bases from J, with 6 bases between. The CDR3 DNA sequence: TGTGCCATCAGTGAAGGGCCCTCTGGGGCCAACGTCCTGACTTTC. Translating it yields CAISEGPSGANVLTF.

The chain joins TRBV8-2 to TRBJ2-1; whether TRBD1, the table's D call, matches the DNA was not checked. TRBV8-2 is a recognized pseudogene. The CDR3 totals 17 residues. The CDR3 nucleotides read TGTGCCAGCAGCCCCCGGCCGGGCTCAGGCTCCTACAATGAGCAGTTCTTC. It is translated as CASSPRPGSGSYNEQFF.